The 20 T cell receptor beta chains presented below share a single source sample, sequenced in a study of response to subunit inactivated influenza vaccine. TCRdb independently ran MiXCR on the RT-PCR reads; one entry per CDR3 protein. The profile shows about 520,000 distinct CDR3 sequences, 25% of them singletons. Sequences were derived from CD4+ T cells sorted from PBMCs, sampled roughly 5 days after vaccination. The receptors were gathered from a man between 50 and 59 years old who received an inactivated influenza vaccine.

This clonotype was found a few times. J is TRBJ2-1 and V is TRBV7-3, with 10 bases aligning to TRBD2. Germline loops: CDR1 SGHTA, CDR2 FQGTGA. This CDR3 region has 16 residues. V lost 4 bases, J lost 2 bases, and 5 bases stayed unmatched. Here the CDR3 reads CASSSRGTSAYNEQFF. The CDR3 nucleotides read TGTGCCAGCAGCTCCCGAGGGACTAGCGCCTACAATGAGCAGTTCTTC.

This clonotype appeared a few times. The rearrangement uses TRBV20-1 and TRBJ2-7, with a possible D match to TRBD2 (5 bases). The germline V gene encodes CDR1 DFQATT and CDR2 SNEGSKA (reference sequence). V dropped 5 bases and J dropped 3 bases, with 14 bases sitting between them. The CDR3 loop spans 13 amino acids. The CDR3 DNA reads TGCAGTGCTCCCCGGACTTCTCTCTACGAGCAGTACTTC. It codes for CSAPRTSLYEQYF.

This chain uses TRBV23-1 with TRBJ2-3; D might be TRBD2 (5 bases). TRBV23-1 belongs to the ORF category, with a function that is uncertain. V lost 0 bases and J 6 bases, leaving 16 bases between the germline ends. The length of the CDR3 is 16 residues. The DNA of the CDR3 is TGCGCCAGCAGTCAATCTGTGAGGGCGAACGGTGATACGCAGTATTTT. Its translation is CASSQSVRANGDTQYF.

J is TRBJ2-3 and V is TRBV6-2 or TRBV6-3; D is ambiguous. Per the germline V gene, CDR1 is MNHEY and CDR2 is SVGEGT. Deletions cut 8 bases from V and 1 base from J, with 13 bases between. The CDR3 covers 14 residues. The CDR3 loop is CASRAARGTDTQYF. The CDR3 DNA is TGTGCCAGCCGGGCTGCTCGTGGCACAGATACGCAGTATTTT.

This clonotype occurred a few times. The chain recombines TRBV5-1 with TRBJ2-7; 10 bases align to TRBD1. This CDR3 has 15 residues. Germline loops: CDR1 SGHRS, CDR2 YFSETQ. After removal of 0 bases from V and 5 bases from J, the junction contained 5 bases not matched to a gene. The CDR3 DNA follows: TGCGCCAGCAGCTTGGTTGGGGACAGGGGAGACGAGCAGTACTTC. The encoded protein is CASSLVGDRGDEQYF.

V is TRBV10-3 and J is TRBJ1-2, with no clear D. The CDR3 is made up of 11 amino acids. The ends were cut back, 3 bases at V and 6 bases at J, with 5 bases in the middle. From germline, CDR1 is ENHRY and CDR2 SYGVKD. In nucleotides, the CDR3 is TGTGCCATCAGTGATGGGGATGGCTACACCTTC. This codes for CAISDGDGYTF.

This clonotype was found many times. The chain combines TRBV12-3 or TRBV12-4 with TRBJ2-7, with 8 bases aligning to TRBD1. V gave up 5 bases and J gave up 1 base; unmatched junction bases: 10. CDR3 length equals 16 residues. The CDR3 sequence is CASSPLGTGNSYEQYF. The CDR3 DNA reads TGTGCCAGCAGTCCCCTCGGGACAGGAAATTCCTACGAGCAGTACTTC.

The chain carries TRBV24-1 and TRBJ2-1; TRBD1 might be the D (6 bases). This CDR3 has 16 residues. Trimming cost V 8 bases and J 4 bases, with 20 bases left between them. CDR1 KGHDR and CDR2 SFDVKD come from the germline V gene. CDR3 coding DNA: TGTGCCACCATGGCCTCGGACAGCCTGGAGTACAATGAGCAGTTCTTC. Encoded protein: CATMASDSLEYNEQFF.

This clonotype was seen a handful of times. The V and J genes are TRBV5-1 and TRBJ1-5; a possible D gene is TRBD1 (6 bases). V lost 4 bases, J lost 3 bases, and 14 bases lay in between. This CDR3 spans 15 amino acids. Germline V CDR1 and CDR2: SGHRS, YFSETQ. CDR3 region: CASSAQGLDNQPQHF. The CDR3 region has the DNA TGCGCCAGCAGCGCACAGGGCTTGGACAATCAGCCCCAGCATTTT.

This chain connects TRBV25-1 to TRBJ2-7, with D possibly being TRBD1 (5 bases). The V gene lost 4 bases and the J gene lost 0 bases, with 10 bases spanning the gap. CDR1 and CDR2 from the germline V gene are MGHDK and SYGVNS. The CDR3 length is 14 residues. The CDR3, as DNA: TGTGCCAGCAGTGTATTAGGGGCCTCCTACGAGCAGTACTTC. Amino acid sequence: CASSVLGASYEQYF.

This clonotype showed up just a few times. This rearrangement joins TRBV15 to TRBJ2-3; D unclear. The CDR3 is made up of 13 amino acids. The V and J ends lost 6 bases and 4 bases respectively, with 11 bases between them. Germline assignment: CDR1 LNHNV and CDR2 YYDKDF (reference sequence). The CDR3 nucleotides are TGTGCCACCAGTGCCCGGGTGGCAGATACGCAGTATTTT. It translates to CATSARVADTQYF. The full variable domain, rest sourced from reference TRBV15 and TRBJ2-3, is DAMVIQNPRYQVTQFGKPVTLSCSQTLNHNVMYWYQQKSSQAPKLLFHYYDKDFNNEADTPDNFQSRRPNTSFCFLDIRSPGLGDTAMYLCATSARVADTQYFGPGTRLTVL.

In this sample, this clonotype turned up a few times. The chain employs TRBV25-1 and TRBJ2-2; D is ambiguous. CDR3 length: 12 amino acids. V lost 5 bases to trimming and J lost 7 bases, with 8 bases between them. Germline V gene lookup returns CDR1 MGHDK and CDR2 SYGVNS. The CDR3 nucleotides are TGTGCCAGCAGTTACCTGGGCGGGGAGCTGTTTTTT. It is translated as CASSYLGGELFF. The complete variable domain, with remaining parts taken from reference TRBV25-1 and TRBJ2-2, reads EADIYQTPRYLVIGTGKKITLECSQTMGHDKMYWYQQDPGMELHLIHYSYGVNSTEKGDLSSESTVSRIRTEHFPLTLESARPSHTSQYLCASSYLGGELFFGEGSRLTVL.

The rearrangement joins TRBV5-1 to TRBJ2-5; 7 nucleotides agree with TRBD1. Germline V lookup: CDR1 SGHRS, CDR2 YFSETQ. The V and J ends lost 3 bases and 0 bases, in that order; junction bases with no gene match: 2. There are 14 residues in the CDR3. Here the CDR3 reads CASSSGQYQETQYF. The CDR3 DNA reads as TGCGCCAGCAGCTCGGGACAGTACCAAGAGACCCAGTACTTC.

The chain links TRBV7-6 to TRBJ1-1; TRBD1 is a possible D gene (6 bases). V was trimmed by 4 bases and J by 0 bases, leaving 12 bases between them. The V gene's germline CDR1 is SGHVS and CDR2 FNYEAQ. The CDR3 covers 15 residues. The CDR3 DNA reads TGTGCCAGCAGCTCACACAGGGCGATGAACACTGAAGCTTTCTTT. Translation: CASSSHRAMNTEAFF.

The chain recombines TRBV5-1 with TRBJ2-3; D ambiguous. Germline V gene sequence: CDR1 SGHRS, CDR2 YFSETQ. The CDR3 sequence is 15 residues long. The V and J ends lost 0 bases and 2 bases respectively, with 10 bases between them. The CDR3 here is CASSLGHANTDTQYF. The CDR3 DNA sequence: TGCGCCAGCAGCTTGGGGCACGCTAACACAGATACGCAGTATTTT.

This clonotype was picked up many times. The V gene is TRBV5-1, the J gene TRBJ2-7, with D possibly being TRBD2 (6 bases). This CDR3 comprises 12 residues. With 4 bases removed from V and 6 bases from J, the gap between germline ends came to 11 bases. Germline lookup yields CDR1 SGHRS and CDR2 YFSETQ. The CDR3 nucleotides are TGCGCCAGCAGCCCCTACGGGGGCGAGCAGTACTTC. Protein product: CASSPYGGEQYF.

The chain carries TRBV6-6 and TRBJ2-1; 8 nucleotides match TRBD1. This CDR3 contains 13 residues. Germline V lookup: CDR1 MNHNY, CDR2 SVGAGI (reference sequence). The trim removed 2 bases at V and 10 bases at J, leaving 4 bases unmatched. This CDR3 is CASSYGQGGEQFF. In nucleotides, the CDR3 is TGTGCCAGCAGTTACGGACAGGGCGGCGAGCAGTTCTTC.

This clonotype came up a few times. The chain uses TRBV9 and TRBJ2-1; D is uncertain. Germline V lookup: CDR1 SGDLS, CDR2 YYNGEE. Trimming stripped 4 bases from V and 7 bases from J, with 12 bases between. This CDR3 is built from 13 residues. CDR3 protein: CASSSDPLNEQFF. Written as DNA, the CDR3 is TGTGCCAGCAGCTCAGACCCCCTAAATGAGCAGTTCTTC.

CDR3 loop: CASSLRARGQPQHF. CDR3 nucleotides: TGTGCCAGCAGTTTAAGGGCCCGAGGGCAGCCCCAGCATTTT. The chain joins TRBV12-3 or TRBV12-4 to TRBJ1-5; D gene ambiguous. Trimming cost V 2 bases and J 7 bases, with 12 bases left between them. The CDR3 is 14 amino acids.

CDR3 DNA sequence: TGTGCCAGCAGCTGGGCCAGAGGCGGCAGCTCCTACAATGAGCAGTTCTTC. Protein: CASSWARGGSSYNEQFF. This sequence joins TRBV5-5 and TRBJ2-1, with D unclear. The V and J ends lost 3 bases and 0 bases respectively, with 16 bases between them. The CDR3 covers 17 residues. From germline, CDR1 is SGHKS and CDR2 YYEKEE (reference sequence).